Following are 26 T cell receptor beta chains from one sample sequenced in a study of cytomegalovirus exposure and HLA in healthy donors. This PCR relied on a set of 60 Vbeta primers and 13 Jbeta primers. Some clones are missing from TCRdb's copy, which holds only in-frame ones; the method was immunoSEQ multiplex PCR. The sample consists of some 120,000 clones, roughly 70% of them appearing once. The sample taken for sequencing was PBMCs. The receptors stem from a woman in her forties in good health and CMV-seropositive.

The chain joins TRBV7-9 to TRBJ2-7; TRBD2 matches at 8 bases. CDR3 length: 16 residues. With V trimmed by 3 bases and J by 2 bases, 9 bases remained unmatched. Germline CDR1 SEHNR, CDR2 FQNEAQ (reference sequence). CDR3 nucleotides: TGTGCCAGCAGCTTGCTATCCGGGACTAGTCCCTACGAGCAGTACTTC. Protein: CASSLLSGTSPYEQYF.

The gene calls are TRBV28 and TRBJ1-5; maybe TRBD1 (5 bases). Trimming shortened V by 7 bases and J by 1 base, and 11 bases separated the two germline ends. Looked up from germline, CDR1 is MDHEN and CDR2 is SYDVKM. There are 14 residues in the CDR3. CDR3 sequence: CASTRGGSNQPQHF. The CDR3 DNA reads TGTGCCAGCACCCGGGGGGGGAGCAATCAGCCCCAGCATTTT.

The chain carries TRBV13 and TRBJ2-7; 10 positions agree with TRBD1. Trimming took 5 bases from V and 5 from J; bases not matched to a gene: 9. Germline V CDR1 and CDR2: PRHDT, FYEKMQ (reference sequence). This CDR3 is built from 15 residues. The CDR3, as DNA: TGTGCCAGCAGCCTCGATGGACAGGGGGAAAACGAGCAGTACTTC. Encoded protein: CASSLDGQGENEQYF.

The genes are TRBV20-1 and TRBJ1-1; 7 nucleotides agree with TRBD1. With 6 bases clipped from V and 8 bases from J, the junction kept 3 bases outside the gene matches. CDR1 and CDR2 (germline): DFQATT, SNEGSKA (reference sequence). CDR3 length: 10 residues. The CDR3 sequence is CSARDREAFF. The CDR3 nucleotides read TGCAGTGCCCGGGACAGAGAAGCTTTCTTT.

The chain carries TRBV4-2 and TRBJ1-1; D not certain. V lost 3 bases, J lost 5 bases, and 19 bases lay in between. CDR3 length equals 16 residues. Germline values: CDR1 LGHNA, CDR2 YNFKEQ. The CDR3 coding sequence is TGTGCCAGCAGCCATGTATTACGACACGGCAGGACTGAAGCTTTCTTT. This translates into CASSHVLRHGRTEAFF.

The chain is built from TRBV1 and TRBJ2-7; the table's TRBD2 call for D was not verified on the DNA. TRBV1 is annotated as a pseudogene. This CDR3 contains 17 residues. The DNA for the CDR3 is TGCACCAGCAGCCCCTCTCCCACTAGCGGGGGGGCACACGAGCAGTACTTC. This gives the protein CTSSPSPTSGGAHEQYF.

The genes are TRBV19 and TRBJ1-1; D is ambiguous. V shed 5 bases and J shed 4 bases, with 14 bases lying between them. The CDR3 covers 14 residues. Germline CDR1 is LNHDA and CDR2 is SQIVND (reference sequence). The chain's CDR3 is CASSPSIQSTEAFF. The CDR3, as DNA: TGTGCCAGTAGTCCTTCCATACAGAGCACTGAAGCTTTCTTT.

This clone was counted a few times. V gene TRBV6-1 combines with J gene TRBJ1-1; possibly TRBD1 for D (6 bases). From germline, CDR1 is MNHNS and CDR2 SASEGT. Trimming removed 9 bases at V and 6 bases at J, with 23 bases between. This CDR3 comprises 15 residues. The CDR3 is CASTRTATISSEAFF. The DNA for the CDR3 is TGTGCCAGTACTAGGACAGCCACCATCTCTTCTGAAGCTTTCTTT.

This clone has just a few counts. The V and J genes are TRBV28 and TRBJ1-1; maybe TRBD1 (6 bases). Per germline, CDR1 MDHEN and CDR2 SYDVKM. Trimming stripped 6 bases from V and 3 bases from J, with 14 bases between. The CDR3 sequence is 14 residues long. The CDR3 spells CASRAINRDTEAFF. The CDR3, as DNA: TGTGCCAGCAGAGCAATTAACAGGGACACTGAAGCTTTCTTT.

The V call is TRBV27, the J call TRBJ1-6; tentatively, D is TRBD1 (6 bases). With 3 bases removed from V and 9 bases from J, the gap between germline ends came to 9 bases. CDR1 MNHEY and CDR2 SMNVEV come from the germline V gene (reference sequence). The CDR3 covers 13 residues. CDR3 bases: TGTGCCAGCAGTTTTCAGGGGAGTTCACCCCTCCACTTT. It translates to CASSFQGSSPLHF.

The V gene is TRBV6-1, the J gene TRBJ1-5; TRBD1 matches at 7 bases. Germline V CDR1 and CDR2: MNHNS, SASEGT. The ends lost 7 bases at V and 6 bases at J; junction bases unmatched: 6. The CDR3 totals 13 residues. Here the CDR3 DNA reads TGTGCCAGCACCCTGACAGGGCCTCAGCCCCAGCATTTT. Amino acids: CASTLTGPQPQHF.

Comment on this clone: This sample also contains other DNA sequences that code for the same CDR3. V and J are TRBV7-9 and TRBJ2-7; 9 bases are shared with TRBD1. The CDR3 loop spans 12 amino acids. The V gene end was trimmed by 6 bases and the J gene end by 5 bases; junction bases not matched to a gene: 2. CDR1 is SEHNR, CDR2 FQNEAQ, per germline (reference sequence). Written as DNA, the CDR3 is TGTGCCAGCAGTCGGACAGGGGACGAGCAGTACTTC. Its translation: CASSRTGDEQYF.

V and J are TRBV11-3 and TRBJ2-3; the match to TRBD2 covers 10 bases. Germline CDR1 SGHNT, CDR2 YENEEA. Trimming cost V 5 bases and J 5 bases; bases outside gene matches: 10. The CDR3 length is 16 residues. In nucleotides, the CDR3 is TGTGCCAGCAGCCTTGGGGGTCTAGCGGGAGTAGATACGCAGTATTTT. Its protein product is CASSLGGLAGVDTQYF.

The chain combines TRBV19 with TRBJ1-1; 8 bases are shared with TRBD1. Per the germline V gene, CDR1 is LNHDA and CDR2 is SQIVND (reference sequence). This CDR3 contains 15 residues. The junction had 4 bases not matched to a gene; V was cut back by 0 bases and J by 4 bases. The CDR3 region has the DNA TGTGCCAGTAGTATAGATCAGACAGGGGTCACTGAAGCTTTCTTT. It is translated as CASSIDQTGVTEAFF.

This chain links TRBV6-6 with TRBJ2-7; D might be TRBD2 (5 bases). Germline V gene lookup returns CDR1 MNHNY and CDR2 SVGAGI (reference sequence). The V end was cut by 6 bases, the J end by 2 bases, with 14 bases between. This CDR3 contains 14 residues. The CDR3 region is CASRSSGSPYEQYF. CDR3 nucleotide sequence: TGTGCCAGCAGGTCCTCGGGGTCACCCTACGAGCAGTACTTC.

This clone came up once. The chain carries TRBV5-4 and TRBJ1-1; tentative D call: TRBD1 (5 bases). This CDR3 contains 12 residues. Trimming took off 6 bases at V and 11 bases at J, with 17 bases between the two ends. Germline loops: CDR1 SGHNT, CDR2 YYREEE (reference sequence). This CDR3 is CASNKDGGDAFF. In DNA form, the CDR3 reads TGTGCCAGCAACAAGGACGGGGGGGACGCTTTCTTT.

The chain carries TRBV4-3 and TRBJ1-1; no clear D. Looked up from germline, CDR1 is LGHNA and CDR2 is YSLEER. V was pared by 1 base and J by 4 bases, with 7 bases between. CDR3 length: 13 residues. CDR3 DNA sequence: TGCGCCAGCAGCCAAGGGGAGGGCACTGAAGCTTTCTTT. This codes for CASSQGEGTEAFF.

The rearrangement links TRBV6-1 to TRBJ2-7, with TRBD2 identical over 11 bases. J lost 2 bases, V lost 4 bases, and 4 bases had no gene match. The CDR3 has 15 amino acids. Germline V gene sequence: CDR1 MNHNS, CDR2 SASEGT. CDR3 in amino acids: CASSAGTSGPYEQYF. The CDR3 nucleotides read TGTGCCAGCAGTGCCGGGACTAGCGGTCCCTACGAGCAGTACTTC.

Concerning this clone itself: The identical CDR3 is also encoded by other nucleotide sequences in the sample. This chain uses TRBV9 with TRBJ1-1; D call uncertain. Trimming removed 0 bases at V and 1 base at J, with 7 bases between. CDR1 is SGDLS, CDR2 YYNGEE, per germline. The CDR3 totals 14 residues. CDR3 protein: CASSVVSENTEAFF. For the CDR3, the DNA is TGTGCCAGCAGCGTAGTGTCAGAGAACACTGAAGCTTTCTTT.

This chain links TRBV6-5 with TRBJ2-5; 9 bases are a match to TRBD1. The J call may be faulty, since TRBJ2-7 better matches the DNA end. The CDR3 extends over 14 amino acids. Germline V CDR1 and CDR2: MNHEY, SVGAGI. This CDR3 reads CASSFGDRVYEQYF. The CDR3, as DNA: TGTGCCAGCAGTTTCGGGGACAGGGTCTACGAGCAGTACTTC.

The chain employs TRBV7-9 and TRBJ1-6; D may be TRBD1 (6 bases). The germline V gene has CDR1 SEHNR and CDR2 FQNEAQ (reference sequence). This CDR3 is 17 amino acids long. The V end was cut by 2 bases, the J end by 10 bases, with 21 bases between. CDR3 loop: CASSLPSRGGPESPLHF. CDR3 DNA sequence: TGTGCCAGCAGCTTACCATCTCGGGGGGGGCCGGAATCACCCCTCCACTTT.

The chain couples TRBV19 to TRBJ1-2; 8 nucleotides line up with TRBD1. Germline V gene lookup returns CDR1 LNHDA and CDR2 SQIVND (reference sequence). CDR3 length: 13 amino acids. The J segment lost 8 bases and the V segment lost 9 bases, leaving 11 bases of the junction unmatched. CDR3 residues: CARPTGEEFGYTF. CDR3 in DNA: TGTGCCAGGCCGACAGGGGAGGAATTCGGCTACACCTTC.

This clone occurred a few times. This chain connects TRBV27 to TRBJ2-1; possibly TRBD1 for D (5 bases). V was trimmed by 3 bases and J by 5 bases, leaving 17 bases between them. Per the germline V gene, CDR1 is MNHEY and CDR2 is SMNVEV (reference sequence). There are 16 residues in the CDR3. The chain's CDR3 is CASSFRKSQGHNEQFF. Here the CDR3 DNA reads TGTGCCAGCAGTTTCAGGAAGTCCCAGGGTCACAATGAGCAGTTCTTC.

The CDR3 protein is CASTSGVGDIQYF. CDR3 sequence (DNA): TGTGCCAGCACCTCCGGGGTTGGGGACATTCAGTACTTC. The chain uses TRBV28 and TRBJ2-4; tentatively, D is TRBD2 (5 bases). The ends were cut back, 7 bases at V and 8 bases at J, with 15 bases in the middle. The CDR3 length is 13 residues. Germline V lookup: CDR1 MDHEN, CDR2 SYDVKM.

The chain joins TRBV7-2 to TRBJ2-6; a weak D match, TRBD1 (5 bases). This CDR3 has 14 amino acids. V was trimmed by 5 bases and J by 4 bases, leaving 9 bases between them. Germline values: CDR1 SGHTA, CDR2 FQGNSA. CDR3 nucleotide sequence: TGTGCCAGCAGCCCGGACATCGGGGCCAACGTCCTGACTTTC. This translates into CASSPDIGANVLTF.

V and J are TRBV5-1 and TRBJ2-1; possible D gene TRBD2, 6 bases. The length of the CDR3 is 14 residues. Between the trimmed V and J ends, which lost 7 bases and 0 bases, there was a span of 11 bases. Germline CDR1 and CDR2: SGHRS and YFSETQ. This chain's CDR3 is CASRLAHSYNEQFF. The CDR3 coding sequence is TGCGCCAGCCGCCTAGCGCACTCCTACAATGAGCAGTTCTTC.